This T cell receptor beta chain was sequenced during a study of response to subunit inactivated influenza vaccine. TCRdb reprocessed the RT-PCR reads via MiXCR and lists one record per CDR3 protein. The sample lists about half a million distinct CDR3 sequences, 25% occurring once. Unmatched junction bases numbered 15, after V lost 7 bases and J lost 4 bases. Germline V lookup: CDR1 SEHNR, CDR2 FQNEAQ (reference sequence). This CDR3 contains 17 residues. The chain employs TRBV7-9 and TRBJ2-1; the match to TRBD2 covers 8 bases. This clonotype was obtained from a man aged 45-65 years who received an inactivated influenza vaccine. The source was CD4+ T cells sorted from PBMCs, collected around 5 days after vaccination. CDR3 nucleotide sequence: TGTGCCAGCACCCTACCGGAGCGGGGGCAGGGATACAATGAGCAGTTCTTC. The encoded protein is CASTLPERGQGYNEQFF. Supplemented by reference TRBV7-9 and TRBJ2-1, the full variable domain reads DTGVSQNPRHKITKRGQNVTFRCDPISEHNRLYWYRQTLGQGPEFLTYFQNEAQLEKSRLLSDRFSAERPKGSFSTLEIQRTEQGDSAMYLCASTLPERGQGYNEQFFGPGTRLTVL.